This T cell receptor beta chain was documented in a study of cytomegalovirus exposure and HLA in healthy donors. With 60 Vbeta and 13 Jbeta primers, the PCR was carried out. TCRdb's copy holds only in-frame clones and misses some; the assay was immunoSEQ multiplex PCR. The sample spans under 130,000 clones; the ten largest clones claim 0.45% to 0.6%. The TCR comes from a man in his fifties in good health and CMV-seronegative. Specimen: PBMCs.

The CDR3 protein is CASSSGTSGRPKETQYF. CDR3 bases: TGTGCCAGCAGCTCAGGGACTAGCGGGAGGCCCAAAGAGACCCAGTACTTC. The chain combines TRBV11-2 with TRBJ2-5; TRBD2 aligns across 15 bases. V shed 4 bases, J shed 3 bases, and the junction held 6 bases outside the gene matches. Germline loops: CDR1 SGHAT, CDR2 FQNNGV. The CDR3 has 17 residues.